This TCR beta chain originates from a study of read filtering for tumor transcriptome and immune sequencing. About the research overall: R-ISS stage counts were 8 or 9 for I, approximately 15 for II, roughly seven for III. Study results and limitations: Correlation between methods rose after single-read clonotypes were removed. Roughly 82% of IR-seq clonotypes had a single read, yet these held 3% to 4% of reads.

In its sample, this clonotype was seen many times. The antigen is undetermined. This library used around 0.4 ug RNA and molecular barcoded adaptors spanning alpha/delta and beta/gamma chains. TCRdb fed the reads into MiXCR, producing one record per CDR3 protein. Of about 35,000 distinct CDR3 sequences in the sample, approximately 14% were seen once. Sampling of bone marrow took place during active disease in every patient. Trimming shortened V by 4 bases and J by 1 base, and 20 bases separated the two germline ends. The CDR3 is 18 residues long. CDR1 and CDR2 from the germline V gene are LNHDA and SQIVND (reference sequence).

This TCR came from a donor aged 40 or older with multiple myeloma. V gene TRBV19 combines with J gene TRBJ2-1; a possible D gene is TRBD2 (7 bases). Sequencing was carried out using a population of CD138-negative cells sorted from bone marrow. The CDR3 protein is CASSTRPQGLLSYNEQFF. In DNA form, the CDR3 reads TGTGCCAGTAGTACCCGACCACAGGGACTATTATCCTACAATGAGCAGTTCTTC.